This T cell receptor beta chain was documented in a study of early T cells in non-severe SARS-CoV-2 infection. The study, taken as a whole, reports: Reliance on VDJdb matching favored anti-spike CD8 responses; private and CD4 specificities were missed.

Attachment of unique molecular identifiers to individual cDNA molecules was performed. MiXCR, applied by TCRdb to the 5' RACE reads, yields one record per CDR3 protein. Of under 30,000 distinct CDR3 sequences listed, about 4.5% were seen once; the top ten hold 15% to 19%. CDR3 length: 12 residues. Between the trimmed V and J ends, which lost 6 bases and 8 bases, there was a span of 13 bases. The germline CDR1 and CDR2 sequences are SNHLY and FYNNEI. This clonotype was found many times. The antigen remains undetermined. This rearrangement joins TRBV2 to TRBJ1-2; perhaps TRBD1 as D (5 bases). This TCR came from an adult who was a healthcare worker with PCR-confirmed SARS-CoV-2 infection or an uninfected control (not recorded which). The sequencing sample was made of whole blood. Here the CDR3 DNA reads TGTGCCAGCAGCTCAAGGGGCGCAGGCTACACCTTC. Protein product: CASSSRGAGYTF.